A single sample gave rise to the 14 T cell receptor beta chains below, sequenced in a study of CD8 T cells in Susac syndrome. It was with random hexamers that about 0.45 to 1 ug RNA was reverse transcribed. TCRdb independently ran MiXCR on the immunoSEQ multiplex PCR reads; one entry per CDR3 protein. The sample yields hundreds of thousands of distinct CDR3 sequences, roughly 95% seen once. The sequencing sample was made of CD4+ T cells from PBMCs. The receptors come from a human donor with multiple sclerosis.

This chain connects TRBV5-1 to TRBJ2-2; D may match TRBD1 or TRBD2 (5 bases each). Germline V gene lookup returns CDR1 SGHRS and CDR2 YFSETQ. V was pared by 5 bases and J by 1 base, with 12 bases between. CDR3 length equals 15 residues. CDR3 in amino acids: CASSTGTLNTGELFF. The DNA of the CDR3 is TGCGCCAGCAGTACCGGGACCCTGAACACCGGGGAGCTGTTTTTT.

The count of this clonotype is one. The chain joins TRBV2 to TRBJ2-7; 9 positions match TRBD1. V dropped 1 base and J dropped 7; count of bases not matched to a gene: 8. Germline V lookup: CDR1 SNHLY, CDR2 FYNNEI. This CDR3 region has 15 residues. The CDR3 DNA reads TGTGCCAGCAGTGAAGTTGGGACAGGGAGGCGAGAGCAGTACGTC. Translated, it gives CASSEVGTGRREQYV.

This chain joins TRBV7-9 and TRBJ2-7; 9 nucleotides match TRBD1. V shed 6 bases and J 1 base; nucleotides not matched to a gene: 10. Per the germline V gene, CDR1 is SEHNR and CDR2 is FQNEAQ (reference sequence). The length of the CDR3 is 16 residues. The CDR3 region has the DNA TGTGCCAGCAGTACCGGGACAGGGTTGGAGTCCTACGAGCAGTACTTC. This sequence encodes CASSTGTGLESYEQYF.

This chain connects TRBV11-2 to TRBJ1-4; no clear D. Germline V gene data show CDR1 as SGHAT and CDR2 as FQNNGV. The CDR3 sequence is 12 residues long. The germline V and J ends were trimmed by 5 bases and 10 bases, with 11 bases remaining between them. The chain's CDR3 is CASSNGGRKLFF. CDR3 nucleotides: TGTGCCAGCAGCAACGGTGGCCGAAAACTGTTTTTT.

DNA for the CDR3: TGTGCCAGCAGCCTGTCCGGGACAGTTTTTTTCTCCTACGAGCAGTACGTC. It codes for CASSLSGTVFFSYEQYV. The chain links TRBV2 to TRBJ2-7; TRBD1 matches at 7 bases. The CDR3 runs to 17 residues. Unmatched junction bases numbered 14, after V lost 6 bases and J lost 0 bases. Germline CDR1 and CDR2: SNHLY and FYNNEI.

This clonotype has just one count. The CDR3: CASSEAGFSGGHEQYV. The CDR3 nucleotides read TGTGCCAGCAGTGAAGCGGGTTTTTCAGGGGGACACGAGCAGTACGTC. V is TRBV2 and J is TRBJ2-7; 7 nucleotides match TRBD1. The CDR3 is made up of 16 amino acids. From germline, CDR1 is SNHLY and CDR2 FYNNEI. Trimming at V came to 0 bases and at J to 5 bases, leaving 10 bases not matched to a gene.

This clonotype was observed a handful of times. This CDR3 reads CASSLAGSSYNEQFF. CDR3 in DNA: TGTGCCAGCAGTTTAGCGGGGAGCTCCTACAATGAGCAGTTCTTC. The rearrangement links TRBV12-3 or TRBV12-4 to TRBJ2-1, with a tentative D call TRBD2 (5 bases). This CDR3 has 15 amino acids. Trimming took off 0 bases at V and 0 bases at J, with 6 bases between the two ends.

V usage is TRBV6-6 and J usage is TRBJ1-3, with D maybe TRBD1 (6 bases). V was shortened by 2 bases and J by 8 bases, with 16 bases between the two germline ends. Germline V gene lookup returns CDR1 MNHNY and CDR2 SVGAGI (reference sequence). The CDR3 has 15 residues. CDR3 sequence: CASSYVGGGLDTIYF. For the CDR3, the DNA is TGTGCCAGCAGTTACGTCGGAGGGGGTCTGGACACCATATATTTT.

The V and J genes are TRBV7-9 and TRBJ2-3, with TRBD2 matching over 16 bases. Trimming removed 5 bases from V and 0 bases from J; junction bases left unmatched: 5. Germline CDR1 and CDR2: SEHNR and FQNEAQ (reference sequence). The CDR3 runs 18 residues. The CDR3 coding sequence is TGTGCCAGCAGCACAGGGACTAGCGGGGGGGTTAGCACAGATACGCAGTATTTT. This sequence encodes CASSTGTSGGVSTDTQYF.

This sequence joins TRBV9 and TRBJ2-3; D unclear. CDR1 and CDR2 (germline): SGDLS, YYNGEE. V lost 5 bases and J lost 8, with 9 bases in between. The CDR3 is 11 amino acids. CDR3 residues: CASSAESTQYF. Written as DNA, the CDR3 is TGTGCCAGCAGTGCCGAGAGTACGCAGTATTTT.

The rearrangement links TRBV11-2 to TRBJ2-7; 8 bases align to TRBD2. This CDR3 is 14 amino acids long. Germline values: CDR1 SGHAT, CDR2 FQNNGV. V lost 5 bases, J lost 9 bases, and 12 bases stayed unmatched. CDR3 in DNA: TGTGCCAGCAGCCGACTAGCGTGGGGCGGAGGGCAGTACTTC. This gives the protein CASSRLAWGGGQYF.

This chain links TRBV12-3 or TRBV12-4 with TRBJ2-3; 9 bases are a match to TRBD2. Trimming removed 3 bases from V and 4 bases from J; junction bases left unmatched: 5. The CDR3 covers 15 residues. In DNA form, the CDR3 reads TGTGCCAGCAGTTTTACGGGACTAGCATCAGATACGCAGTATTTT. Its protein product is CASSFTGLASDTQYF.

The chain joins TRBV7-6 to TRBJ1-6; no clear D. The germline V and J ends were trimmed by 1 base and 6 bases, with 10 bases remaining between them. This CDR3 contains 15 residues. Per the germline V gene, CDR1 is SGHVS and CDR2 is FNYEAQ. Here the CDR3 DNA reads TGTGCCAGCAGCTTAGGGGTAGACCTTAATTCACCCCTCCACTTT. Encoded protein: CASSLGVDLNSPLHF. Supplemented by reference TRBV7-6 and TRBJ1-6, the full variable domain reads GAGVSQSPRYKVTKRGQDVALRCDPISGHVSLYWYRQALGQGPEFLTYFNYEAQQDKSGLPNDRFSAERPEGSISTLTIQRTEQRDSAMYRCASSLGVDLNSPLHFGNGTRLTVT.

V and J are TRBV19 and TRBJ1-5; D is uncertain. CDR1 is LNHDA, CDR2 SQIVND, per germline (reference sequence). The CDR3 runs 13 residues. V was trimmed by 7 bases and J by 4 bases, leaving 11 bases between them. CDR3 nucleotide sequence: TGTGCCAGTATGGTGGCAGTAAATCAGCCCCAGCATTTT. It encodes CASMVAVNQPQHF.